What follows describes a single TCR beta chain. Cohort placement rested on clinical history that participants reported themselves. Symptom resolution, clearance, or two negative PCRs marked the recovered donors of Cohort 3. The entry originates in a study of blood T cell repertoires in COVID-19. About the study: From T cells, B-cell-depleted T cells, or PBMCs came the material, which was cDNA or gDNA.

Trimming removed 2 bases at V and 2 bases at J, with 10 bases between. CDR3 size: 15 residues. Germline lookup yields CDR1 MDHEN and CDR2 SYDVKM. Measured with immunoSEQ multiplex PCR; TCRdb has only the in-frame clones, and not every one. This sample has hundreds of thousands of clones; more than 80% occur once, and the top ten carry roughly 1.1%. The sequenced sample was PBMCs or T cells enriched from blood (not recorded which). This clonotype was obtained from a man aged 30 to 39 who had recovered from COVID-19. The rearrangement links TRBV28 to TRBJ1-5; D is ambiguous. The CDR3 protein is CASSLGRSGNQPQHF. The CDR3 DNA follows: TGTGCCAGCAGTTTAGGTCGCAGCGGCAATCAGCCCCAGCATTTT.